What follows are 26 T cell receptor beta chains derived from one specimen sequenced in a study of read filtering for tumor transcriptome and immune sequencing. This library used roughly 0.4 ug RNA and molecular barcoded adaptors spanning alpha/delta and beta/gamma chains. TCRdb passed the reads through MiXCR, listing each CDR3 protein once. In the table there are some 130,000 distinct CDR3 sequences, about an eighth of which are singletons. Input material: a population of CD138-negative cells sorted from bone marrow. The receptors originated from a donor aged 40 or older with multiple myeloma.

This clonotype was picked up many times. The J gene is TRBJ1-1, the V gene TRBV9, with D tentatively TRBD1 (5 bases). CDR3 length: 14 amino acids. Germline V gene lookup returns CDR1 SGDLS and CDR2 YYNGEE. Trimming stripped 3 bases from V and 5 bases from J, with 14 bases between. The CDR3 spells CASSEGSGGTEAFF. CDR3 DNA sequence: TGTGCCAGCAGCGAAGGTTCCGGGGGTACTGAAGCTTTCTTT.

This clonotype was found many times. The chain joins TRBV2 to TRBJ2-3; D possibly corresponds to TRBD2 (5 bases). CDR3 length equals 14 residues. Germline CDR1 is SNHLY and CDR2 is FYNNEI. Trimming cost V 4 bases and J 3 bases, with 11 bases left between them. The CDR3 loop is CASSVELDTDTQYF. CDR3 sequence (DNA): TGTGCCAGCAGTGTGGAACTAGATACAGATACGCAGTATTTT.

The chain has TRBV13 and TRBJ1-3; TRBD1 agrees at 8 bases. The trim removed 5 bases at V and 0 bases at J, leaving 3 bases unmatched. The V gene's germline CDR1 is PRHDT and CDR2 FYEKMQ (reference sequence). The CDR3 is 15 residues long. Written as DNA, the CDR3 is TGTGCCAGCAGCGACAGGGGCGACTCTGGAAACACCATATATTTT. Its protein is CASSDRGDSGNTIYF.

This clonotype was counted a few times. CDR3 nucleotide sequence: TGTGCCAGCAGCCAGTTGGTCCTGGGCTCCCAAGAGACCCAGTACTTC. It yields the protein CASSQLVLGSQETQYF. This chain links TRBV3-1 with TRBJ2-5; D gene unclear. V was cut by 3 bases and J by 1 base, with 15 bases left in between. From germline, CDR1 is LGHDT and CDR2 YNNKEL (reference sequence). The CDR3 runs 16 residues.

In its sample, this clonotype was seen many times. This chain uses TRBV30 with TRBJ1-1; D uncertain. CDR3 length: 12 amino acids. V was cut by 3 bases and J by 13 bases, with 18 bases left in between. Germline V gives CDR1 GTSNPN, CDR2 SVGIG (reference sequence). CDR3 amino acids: CAWSRVAGPGFF. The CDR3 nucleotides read TGTGCCTGGAGCCGGGTGGCCGGTCCAGGTTTCTTT.

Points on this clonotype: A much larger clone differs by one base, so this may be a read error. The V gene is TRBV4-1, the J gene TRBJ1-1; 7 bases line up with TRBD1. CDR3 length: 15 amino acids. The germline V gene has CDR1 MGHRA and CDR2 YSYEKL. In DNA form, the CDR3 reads TGCGGCAGCAGCCTCCAACAGGGGCGAGGGATTGAAGCTTTCTTT. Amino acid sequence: CGSSLQQGRGIEAFF.

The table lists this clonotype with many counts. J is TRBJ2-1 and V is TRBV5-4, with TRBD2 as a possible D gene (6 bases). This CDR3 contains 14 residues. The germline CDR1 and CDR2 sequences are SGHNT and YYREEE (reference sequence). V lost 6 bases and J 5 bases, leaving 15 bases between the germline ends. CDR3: CASNDWTTDNEQFF. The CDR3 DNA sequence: TGTGCCAGCAACGATTGGACTACGGACAATGAGCAGTTCTTC.

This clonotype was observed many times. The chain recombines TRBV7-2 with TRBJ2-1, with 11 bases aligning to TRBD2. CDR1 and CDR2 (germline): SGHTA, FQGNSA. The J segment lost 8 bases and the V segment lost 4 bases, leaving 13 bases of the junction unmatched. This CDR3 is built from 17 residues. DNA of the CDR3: TGTGCCAGCAGCTACAAGGGTGGTAGCGGGGGGGCGTATGAGCAGTTCTTC. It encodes CASSYKGGSGGAYEQFF.

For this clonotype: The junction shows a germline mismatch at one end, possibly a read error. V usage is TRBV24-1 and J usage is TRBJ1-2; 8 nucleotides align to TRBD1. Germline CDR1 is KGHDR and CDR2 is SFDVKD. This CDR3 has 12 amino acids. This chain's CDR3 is CSGYAGGFGYTF. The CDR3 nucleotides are TGCTCGGGGTACGCAGGGGGCTTTGGCTACACCTTC.

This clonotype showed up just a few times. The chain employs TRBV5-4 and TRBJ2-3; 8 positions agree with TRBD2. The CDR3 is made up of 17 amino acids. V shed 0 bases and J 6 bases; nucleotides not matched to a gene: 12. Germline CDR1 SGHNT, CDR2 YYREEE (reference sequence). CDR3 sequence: CASSLGSPGLDSDTQYF. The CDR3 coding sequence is TGTGCCAGCAGCTTGGGATCCCCGGGACTAGATTCGGATACGCAGTATTTT.

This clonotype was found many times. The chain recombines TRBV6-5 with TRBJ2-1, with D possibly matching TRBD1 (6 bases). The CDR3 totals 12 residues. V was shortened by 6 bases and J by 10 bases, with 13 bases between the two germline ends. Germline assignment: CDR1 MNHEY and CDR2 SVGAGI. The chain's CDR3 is CASSLRGGEQFF. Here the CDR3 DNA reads TGTGCCAGCAGCCTACGAGGGGGAGAGCAGTTCTTC.

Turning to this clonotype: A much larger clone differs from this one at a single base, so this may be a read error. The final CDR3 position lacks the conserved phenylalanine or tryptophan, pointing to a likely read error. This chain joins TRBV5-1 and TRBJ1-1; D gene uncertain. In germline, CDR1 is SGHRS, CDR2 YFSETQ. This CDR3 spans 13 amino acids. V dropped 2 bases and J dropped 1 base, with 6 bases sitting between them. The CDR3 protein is CASSLAKNTEAFI. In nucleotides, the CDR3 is TGCGCCAGCAGCTTAGCGAAGAACACTGAAGCTTTCATT.

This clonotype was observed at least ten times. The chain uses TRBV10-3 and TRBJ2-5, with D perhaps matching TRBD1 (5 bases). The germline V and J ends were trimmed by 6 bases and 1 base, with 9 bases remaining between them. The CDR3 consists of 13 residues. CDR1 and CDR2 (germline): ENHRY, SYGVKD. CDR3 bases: TGTGCCATCAGAGGACACACCCAAGAGACCCAGTACTTC. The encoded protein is CAIRGHTQETQYF.

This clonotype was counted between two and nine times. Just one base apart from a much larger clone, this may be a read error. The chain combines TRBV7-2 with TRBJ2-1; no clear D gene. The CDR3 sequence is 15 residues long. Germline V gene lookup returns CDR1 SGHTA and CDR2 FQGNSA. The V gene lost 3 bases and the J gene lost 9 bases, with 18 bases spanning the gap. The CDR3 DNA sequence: TGTGCCAGCAGCTTGGTGTCTAATTCTTACCGTGAGCAGTTCTTC. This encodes CASSLVSNSYREQFF.

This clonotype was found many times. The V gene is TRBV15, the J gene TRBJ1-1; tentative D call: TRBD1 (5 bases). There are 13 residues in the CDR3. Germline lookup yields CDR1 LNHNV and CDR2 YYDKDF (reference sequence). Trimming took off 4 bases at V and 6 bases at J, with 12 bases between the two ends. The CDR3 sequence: CATSMGGAPEAFF. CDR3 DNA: TGTGCCACCAGCATGGGCGGGGCGCCTGAAGCTTTCTTT.

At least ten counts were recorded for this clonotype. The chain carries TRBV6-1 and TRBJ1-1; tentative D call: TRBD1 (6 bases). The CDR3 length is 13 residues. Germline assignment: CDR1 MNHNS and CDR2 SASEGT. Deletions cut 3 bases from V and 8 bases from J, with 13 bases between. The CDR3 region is CASSEVRGAEAFF. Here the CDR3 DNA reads TGTGCCAGCAGTGAGGTCAGGGGAGCCGAAGCTTTCTTT.

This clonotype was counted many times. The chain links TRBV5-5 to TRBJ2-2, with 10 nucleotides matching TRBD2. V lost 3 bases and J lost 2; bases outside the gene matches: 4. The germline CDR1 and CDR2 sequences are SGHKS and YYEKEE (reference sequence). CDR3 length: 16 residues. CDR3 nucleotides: TGTGCCAGCAGCTCCGGGACTAGCGTAAACACCGGGGAGCTGTTTTTT. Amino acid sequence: CASSSGTSVNTGELFF. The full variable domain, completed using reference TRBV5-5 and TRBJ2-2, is DAGVTQSPTHLIKTRGQQVTLRCSPISGHKSVSWYQQVLGQGPQFIFQYYEKEERGRGNFPDRFSARQFPNYSSELNVNALLLGDSALYLCASSSGTSVNTGELFFGEGSRLTVL.

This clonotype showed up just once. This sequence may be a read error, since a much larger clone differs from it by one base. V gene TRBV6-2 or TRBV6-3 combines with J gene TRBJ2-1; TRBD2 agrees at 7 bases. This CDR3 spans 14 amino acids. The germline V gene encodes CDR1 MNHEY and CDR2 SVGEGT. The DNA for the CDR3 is TGTGCCAGCACACTAGCGAGTTCCTACGATGAGCAGTTCTTC. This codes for CASTLASSYDEQFF.

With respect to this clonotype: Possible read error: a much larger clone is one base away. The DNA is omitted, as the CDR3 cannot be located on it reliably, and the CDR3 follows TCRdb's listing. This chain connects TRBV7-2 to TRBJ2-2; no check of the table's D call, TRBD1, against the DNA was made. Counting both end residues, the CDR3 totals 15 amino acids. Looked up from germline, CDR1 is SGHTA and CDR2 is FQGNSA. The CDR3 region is CASSFGQGGPGELFF.

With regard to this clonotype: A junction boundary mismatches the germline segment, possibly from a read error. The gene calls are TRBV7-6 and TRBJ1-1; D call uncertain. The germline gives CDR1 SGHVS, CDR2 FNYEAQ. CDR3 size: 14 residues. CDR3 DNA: TGTGCCAGCAGCTTAGTGGCGGGGAACACTGAAGCTTCCTTT. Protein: CASSLVAGNTEASF.

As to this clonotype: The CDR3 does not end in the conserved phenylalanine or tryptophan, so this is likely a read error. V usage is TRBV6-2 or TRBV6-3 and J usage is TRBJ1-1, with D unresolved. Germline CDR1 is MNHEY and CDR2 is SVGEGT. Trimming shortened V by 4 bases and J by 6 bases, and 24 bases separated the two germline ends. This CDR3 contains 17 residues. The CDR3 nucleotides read TGTGCCAGCAGTTCCCGAGGCTCGACGACACCCCGGTCTGAAGCTTTCTAT. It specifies CASSSRGSTTPRSEAFY.

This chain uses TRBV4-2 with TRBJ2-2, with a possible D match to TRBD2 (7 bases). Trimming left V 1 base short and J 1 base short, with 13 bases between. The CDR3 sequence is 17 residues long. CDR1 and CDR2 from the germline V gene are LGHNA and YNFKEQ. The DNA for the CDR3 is TGTGCCAGCAGCCAAGGGGGCGGGGGCTTGAACACCGGGGAGCTGTTTTTT. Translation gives CASSQGGGGLNTGELFF.

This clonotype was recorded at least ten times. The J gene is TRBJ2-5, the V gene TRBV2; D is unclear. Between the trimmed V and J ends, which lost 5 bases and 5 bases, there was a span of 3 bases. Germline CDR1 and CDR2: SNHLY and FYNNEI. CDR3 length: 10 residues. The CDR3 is CASSLETQYF. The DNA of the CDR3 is TGTGCCAGCAGTTTGGAGACCCAGTACTTC.

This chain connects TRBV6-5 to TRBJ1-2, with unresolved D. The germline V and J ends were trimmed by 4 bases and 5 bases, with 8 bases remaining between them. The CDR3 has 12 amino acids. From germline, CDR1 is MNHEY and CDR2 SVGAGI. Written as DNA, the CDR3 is TGTGCCAGCAGTTGGGATCGATATGGCTACACCTTC. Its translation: CASSWDRYGYTF.

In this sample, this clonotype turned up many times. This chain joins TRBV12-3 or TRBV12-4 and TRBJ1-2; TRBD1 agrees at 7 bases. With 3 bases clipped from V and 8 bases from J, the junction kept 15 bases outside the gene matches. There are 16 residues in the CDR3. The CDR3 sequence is CASSFDINRGSDGYTF. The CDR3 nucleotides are TGTGCCAGCAGTTTCGACATCAACAGGGGATCAGACGGCTACACCTTC.

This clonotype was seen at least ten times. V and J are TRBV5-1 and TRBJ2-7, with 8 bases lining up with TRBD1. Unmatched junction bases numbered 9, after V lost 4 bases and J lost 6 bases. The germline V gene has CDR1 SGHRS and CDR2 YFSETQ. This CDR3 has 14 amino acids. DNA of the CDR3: TGCGCCAGCAGCATTCGACAGGGGACAACCGAGCAGTACTTC. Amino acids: CASSIRQGTTEQYF.